The clone carrying this TCR beta chain was observed a few times. The antigen is unknown. Via MiXCR, TCRdb re-called the RT-PCR reads, giving one row per CDR3 protein. The repertoire includes fewer than 700,000 distinct CDR3 sequences, over 10% of them detected once, and roughly 13% sits in the top ten. This entry is derived from a study of response to subunit inactivated influenza vaccine. The germline gives CDR1 LGHDT, CDR2 YNNKEL (reference sequence). The CDR3 covers 17 residues. Trimming removed 0 bases at V and 4 bases at J, with 18 bases between. The study, taken as a whole, reports: It was suggested by the authors that few new T cells are recruited by each seasonal influenza vaccination.

This receptor was identified in a man in his fifties who received an inactivated influenza vaccine. The sequencing here drew on PBMCs from blood, taken roughly 45 days after vaccination. This chain uses TRBV3-1 with TRBJ1-1; TRBD1 might be the D (6 bases). The CDR3 bases are TGTGCCAGCAGCCAAGATCGTTTACAGGGAGGGGGCACTGAAGCTTTCTTT. Its protein is CASSQDRLQGGGTEAFF. Full variable domain (missing parts from reference TRBV3-1 and TRBJ1-1): DTAVSQTPKYLVTQMGNDKSIKCEQNLGHDTMYWYKQDSKKFLKIMFSYNNKELIINETVPNRFSPKSPDKAHLNLHINSLELGDSAVYFCASSQDRLQGGGTEAFFGQGTRLTVV.